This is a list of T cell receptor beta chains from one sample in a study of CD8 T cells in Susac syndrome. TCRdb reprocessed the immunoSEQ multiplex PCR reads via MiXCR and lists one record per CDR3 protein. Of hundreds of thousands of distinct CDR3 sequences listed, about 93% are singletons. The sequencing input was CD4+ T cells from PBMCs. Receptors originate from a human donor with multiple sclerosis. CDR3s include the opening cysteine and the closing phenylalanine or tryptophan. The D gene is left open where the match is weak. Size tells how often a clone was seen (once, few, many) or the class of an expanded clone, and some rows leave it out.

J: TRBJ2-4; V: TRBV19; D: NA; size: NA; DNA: TGTGCCAGTAGCATCCCCCTGGGTGCCAAAAACATTCAGTACTTC; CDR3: CASSIPLGAKNIQYF
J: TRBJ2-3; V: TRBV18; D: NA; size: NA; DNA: TGTGCCAGCTCACCCCGGGACGGAAGCACAGATACGCAGTATTTT; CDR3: CASSPRDGSTDTQYF
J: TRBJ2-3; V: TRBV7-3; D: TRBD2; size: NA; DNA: TGTGCCAGCAGCTCAGCGGGAGGGCCGGCAGATACGCAGTATTTT; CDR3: CASSSAGGPADTQYF
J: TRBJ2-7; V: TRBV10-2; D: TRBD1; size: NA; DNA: TGCGCCAGCTGCCTGGGACAGGGGAACGGGGAGCAGTACTTC; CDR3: CASCLGQGNGEQYF
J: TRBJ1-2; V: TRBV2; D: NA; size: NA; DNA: TGTGCCAGCAGTGAAGGGAACCTGGGGTATGGCTACACCTTC; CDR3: CASSEGNLGYGYTF
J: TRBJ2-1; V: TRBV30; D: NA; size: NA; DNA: TGTGCCTGGAGTGTAGTCACATTGGGGAATGAGCAGTTCTTC; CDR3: CAWSVVTLGNEQFF
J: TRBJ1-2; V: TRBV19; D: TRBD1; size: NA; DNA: TGTGCCAGTAGTATGAACAGGGGCGAAGGCTACACCTTC; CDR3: CASSMNRGEGYTF
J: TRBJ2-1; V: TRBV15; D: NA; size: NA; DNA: TGTGCCACCAGCAGAGATAAAACAGGTCCGGAGCAGTTCTTC; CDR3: CATSRDKTGPEQFF
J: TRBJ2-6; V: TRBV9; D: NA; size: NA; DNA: TGTGCCAGCAGCATAACAACAAAGACCAGGGAAGTAACCGGGGCCAACGTCCTGACTTTC; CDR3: CASSITTKTREVTGANVLTF
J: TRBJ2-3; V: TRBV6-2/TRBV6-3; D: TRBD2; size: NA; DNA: TGTGCCAGCAGTTACTCCGGGCTTGGGAGGGCCACAGATACGCAGTATTTT; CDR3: CASSYSGLGRATDTQYF
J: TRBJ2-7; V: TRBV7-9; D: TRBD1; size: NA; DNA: TGTGCCAGCAGCTCCCTCTACAGGGGTTCCTACGAGCAGTACTTC; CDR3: CASSSLYRGSYEQYF
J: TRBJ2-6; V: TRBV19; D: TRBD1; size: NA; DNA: TGTGCCAGTAGCACCAGGGACAGGGGGCATGGGGCCAACGTCCTGACTTTC; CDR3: CASSTRDRGHGANVLTF
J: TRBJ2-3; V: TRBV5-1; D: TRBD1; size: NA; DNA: TGCGCCAGCAGCTTTGGACAGGGTAGGACAGATACGCAGTATTTT; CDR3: CASSFGQGRTDTQYF
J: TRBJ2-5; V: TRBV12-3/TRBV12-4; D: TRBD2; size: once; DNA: TGTGCCAGCAGCTCTCTGCGGGGGGCCGTGGAGACCCAGTACTTC; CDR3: CASSSLRGAVETQYF
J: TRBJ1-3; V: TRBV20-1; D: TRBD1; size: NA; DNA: TGCAGTGCTAGACAGGGGGCGCAGGGAAACACCATATATTTT; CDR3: CSARQGAQGNTIYF
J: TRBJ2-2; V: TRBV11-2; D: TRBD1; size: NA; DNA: TGTGCCAGCAGCTTAGTCCTACAGGGGCACACCGGGGAGCTGTTTTTT; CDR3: CASSLVLQGHTGELFF
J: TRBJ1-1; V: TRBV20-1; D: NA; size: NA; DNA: TGCAGTGCTAGAGCAGGCAGGGTAGACACTGAAGCTTTCTTT; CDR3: CSARAGRVDTEAFF
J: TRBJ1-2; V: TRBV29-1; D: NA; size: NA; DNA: TGCAGCCACGCCCGGGTGCTTTCAGGCTACACCTTC; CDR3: CSHARVLSGYTF
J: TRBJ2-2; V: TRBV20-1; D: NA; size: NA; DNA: TGCAGTGCTACCGTACTAACCGGGGAGCTGTTTTTT; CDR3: CSATVLTGELFF
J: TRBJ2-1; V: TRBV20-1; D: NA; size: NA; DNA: TGCAGTGCTAGGGTGGCCAATGAGCAGTTCTTC; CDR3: CSARVANEQFF
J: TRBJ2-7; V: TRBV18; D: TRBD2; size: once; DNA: TGTGCCAGCTCACCTCGGCTAGCGGGGGCCTACGAGCAGTACTTC; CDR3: CASSPRLAGAYEQYF
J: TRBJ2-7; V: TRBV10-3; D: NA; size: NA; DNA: TGTGCCATCAGTGAGGGCGGGACAGTCTACGAGCAGTACTTC; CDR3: CAISEGGTVYEQYF
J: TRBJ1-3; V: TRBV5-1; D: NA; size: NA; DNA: TGCGCCAGCAGCGTGTTATCTCTGGAAAACACCATATATTTT; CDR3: CASSVLSLENTIYF
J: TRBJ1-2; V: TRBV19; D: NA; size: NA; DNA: TGTGCCAGTAGTACAAGGACAGCGGACGGCTACACCTTC; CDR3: CASSTRTADGYTF
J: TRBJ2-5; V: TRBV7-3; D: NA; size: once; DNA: TGTGCCAGCAGCCTGTCCAGGGAGGCGACCCAGTACTTC; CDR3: CASSLSREATQYF
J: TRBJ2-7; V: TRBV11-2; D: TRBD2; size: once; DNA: TGTGCCAGCAGCTTAGTCGGGACTAGCGGGTCCAGCTCCTACGAGCAGTACTTC; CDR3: CASSLVGTSGSSSYEQYF
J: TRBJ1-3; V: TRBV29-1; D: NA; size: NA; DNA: TGCAGCGCCCGCCATCCAGGGGCCTCTGGAAACACCATATATTTT; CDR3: CSARHPGASGNTIYF
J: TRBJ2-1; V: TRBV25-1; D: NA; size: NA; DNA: TGTGCCAGCAGTGAAACTGACTTCAATGAGCAGTTCTTC; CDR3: CASSETDFNEQFF
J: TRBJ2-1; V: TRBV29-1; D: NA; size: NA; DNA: TGCAGCGTTGGCGGGGGCATTCACGAGCAGTTCTTC; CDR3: CSVGGGIHEQFF
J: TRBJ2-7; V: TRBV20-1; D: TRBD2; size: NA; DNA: TGCAGTGCTAGAGCAGCGGGGTGGAGCTCCTACGAGCAGTACTTC; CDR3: CSARAAGWSSYEQYF
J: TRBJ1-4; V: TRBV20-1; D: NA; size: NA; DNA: TGCAGTGCTAGATCCGGAACCGGTGAAAAACTGTTTTTT; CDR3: CSARSGTGEKLFF
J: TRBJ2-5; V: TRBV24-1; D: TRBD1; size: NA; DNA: TGTGCCACCAGTGATACCGGGACAGGGGGTGAGACCCAGTACTTC; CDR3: CATSDTGTGGETQYF
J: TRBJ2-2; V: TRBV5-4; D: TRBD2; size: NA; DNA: TGTGCCAGCAGCTTGGGGGGGACTAGCAACAGGGAGCTGTTTTTT; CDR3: CASSLGGTSNRELFF
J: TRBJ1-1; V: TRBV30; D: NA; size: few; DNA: TGTGCCTGGAGTGTACGTCCTGCAGGGATGAACACTGAAGCTTTCTTT; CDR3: CAWSVRPAGMNTEAFF
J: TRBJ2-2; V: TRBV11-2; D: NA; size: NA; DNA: TGTGCCAGCAGCTTAGAGAGGACGGTCACCGGGGAGCTGTTTTTT; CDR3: CASSLERTVTGELFF
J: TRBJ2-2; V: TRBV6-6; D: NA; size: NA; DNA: TGTGCCAGCGGGGTTAACACCGGGGAGCTGTTTTTT; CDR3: CASGVNTGELFF
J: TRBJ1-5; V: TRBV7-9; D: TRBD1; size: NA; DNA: TGTGCCAGCAGCTTAGGGGGGACAGCAGATCAGCCCCAGCATTTT; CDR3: CASSLGGTADQPQHF
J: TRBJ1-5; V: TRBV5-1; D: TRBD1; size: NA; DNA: TGCGCCAGCAGCTTGGGTGACAGGGGGCGTTATCAGCCCCAGCATTTT; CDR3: CASSLGDRGRYQPQHF
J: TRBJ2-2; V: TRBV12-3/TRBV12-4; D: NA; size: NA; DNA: TGTGCCAGTAACAGGGATAACACCGGGGAGCTGTTTTTT; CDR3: CASNRDNTGELFF
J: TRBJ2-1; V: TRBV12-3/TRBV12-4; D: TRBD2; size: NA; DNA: TGTGCCAGCACAACGGGGGGTGAGCAGTTCTTC; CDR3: CASTTGGEQFF
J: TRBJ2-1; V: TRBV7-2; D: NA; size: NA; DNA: TGTGCCAGCAGCTTACAGCGTACAAACAATGAGCAGTTCTTC; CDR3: CASSLQRTNNEQFF
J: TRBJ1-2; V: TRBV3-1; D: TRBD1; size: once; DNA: TGTGCCAGCAGCCTGGACAGGGTCCACGGCTACACCTTC; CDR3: CASSLDRVHGYTF
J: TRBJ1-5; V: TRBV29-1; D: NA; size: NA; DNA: TGCAGCGTTGAATACCAGGGCAATCAGCCCCAGCATTTT; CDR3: CSVEYQGNQPQHF
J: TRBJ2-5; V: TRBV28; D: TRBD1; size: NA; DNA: TGTGCCAGCAGGGGGACAGTGAGGGCGGAGACCCAGTACTTC; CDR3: CASRGTVRAETQYF
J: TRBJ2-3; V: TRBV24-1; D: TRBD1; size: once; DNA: TGTGCCACCAGTGACCCCGGGACAGGGGCACCAGATACGCAGTATTTT; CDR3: CATSDPGTGAPDTQYF
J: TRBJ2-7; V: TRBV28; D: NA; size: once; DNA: TGTGCCAGCAGTTTAACAGGTCTGGGATACGAGCAGTACTTC; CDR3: CASSLTGLGYEQYF
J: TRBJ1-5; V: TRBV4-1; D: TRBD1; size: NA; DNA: TGCGCCAGCAGCCAATCCGGGACAGGGTTCCCCGGGGGTCAGCCCCAGCATTTT; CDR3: CASSQSGTGFPGGQPQHF
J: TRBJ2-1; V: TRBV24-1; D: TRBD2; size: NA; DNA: TGTGCCACCAGTGACCTGGGGACTAGCAAGGATGAGCAGTTCTTC; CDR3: CATSDLGTSKDEQFF
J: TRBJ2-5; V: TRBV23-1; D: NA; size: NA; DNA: TGCGCCAGCAGTCGGGGGAACACCCAAGAGACCCAGTACTTC; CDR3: CASSRGNTQETQYF